Described below is a single TCR beta chain sequence and its context. The CDR3 contains 13 residues. Trimming pared 2 bases from V and 3 bases from J, leaving 6 bases between. The germline V gene has CDR1 SGHDT and CDR2 YYEEEE. The record originates from a study of OX40 agonist ivuxolimab in advanced cancers. The table came from immunoSEQ multiplex PCR; TCRdb's copy has only in-frame clones and leaves some out. Seen here are 70,000 to 95,000 clones, 84% observed once, and the top ten hold 1.5% to 2%. Sequencing was performed on CD4+ or CD8+ T cells sorted from blood, taken in a trial of the OX40 agonist ivuxolimab. The gene calls are TRBV5-6 and TRBJ2-4; no definite D call. This TCR was recovered from an adult with an advanced solid tumor such as melanoma, head and neck, liver or kidney cancer. The CDR3 nucleotides read TGTGCCAGCAGCTTTGTCGGCAAAAACATTCAGTACTTC. Its translation: CASSFVGKNIQYF.